This TCR beta chain was sequenced during a study of cytomegalovirus exposure and HLA in healthy donors. Study-wide background: Around 78 million unique TCRs, all from HLA-typed donors, were included in an early release of the data.

This clone has only a few counts. Its target is unknown. Vbeta (60) and Jbeta (13) primers were used in the PCR. Libraries were prepared by immunoSEQ multiplex PCR; TCRdb keeps only in-frame clonotypes and omits some of them. The table has over 150,000 clones, about three quarters seen once; the top ten hold over 2.5%. Notes on the study in general: HLA alleles showed associations with 15,000 to 20,000 TCR beta sequences in a later analysis, at a 0.05 false discovery rate.

This CDR3 comprises 16 residues. From germline, CDR1 is LGHNA and CDR2 YNFKEQ. The V and J ends lost 0 bases and 5 bases respectively, with 14 bases between them. The genes are TRBV4-2 and TRBJ1-5; no reliable D call. The sequenced material came from PBMCs. This TCR derives from a woman between 40 and 55 years old in good health and CMV-seropositive. CDR3 bases: TGTGCCAGCAGCCAAGAGGGCTTCAGGCCCGATCAGCCCCAGCATTTT. Translated, it gives CASSQEGFRPDQPQHF.